Below, 7 T cell receptor beta chains from the same sample are listed, as sequenced in a study of cytomegalovirus exposure and HLA in healthy donors. Primers: 60 Vbeta forward and 13 Jbeta reverse. Clones were sequenced by immunoSEQ multiplex PCR, and TCRdb holds only the in-frame ones, with some missing. The sample has under 200,000 clones, approximately 84% seen once. The specimen sequenced was PBMCs. These receptors were obtained from a man aged 45 to 65 in good health and CMV-seropositive.

This clone showed up just once. The chain employs TRBV30 and TRBJ1-6; D might be TRBD1 (5 bases). V lost 5 bases and J 10 bases, leaving 15 bases between the germline ends. The CDR3 totals 13 residues. Per the germline V gene, CDR1 is GTSNPN and CDR2 is SVGIG (reference sequence). The DNA of the CDR3 is TGTGCCTGGGTAAAAGAGGGGAGGTCACCCCTCCACTTT. Translated, it gives CAWVKEGRSPLHF. The full variable domain, rest sourced from reference TRBV30 and TRBJ1-6, is SQTIHQWPATLVQPVGSPLSLECTVEGTSNPNLYWYRQAAGRGLQLLFYSVGIGQISSEVPQNLSASRPQDRQFILSSKKLLLSDSGFYLCAWVKEGRSPLHFGNGTRLTVT.

The chain recombines TRBV7-2 with TRBJ1-4; the match to TRBD1 covers 7 bases. The CDR3 is 16 residues long. J gave up 0 bases and V 5 bases, and 6 bases lay outside the gene matches. Germline V CDR1 and CDR2: SGHTA, FQGNSA. CDR3 sequence reads: CASSTTGAATNEKLFF. CDR3 sequence (DNA): TGTGCCAGCAGCACTACAGGGGCAGCAACTAATGAAAAACTGTTTTTT.

V is TRBV20-1 and J is TRBJ2-1; 9 nucleotides match TRBD2. The CDR3 is 11 amino acids. Germline V gene data show CDR1 as DFQATT and CDR2 as SNEGSKA (reference sequence). V lost 3 bases, J lost 15 bases, and 6 bases stayed unmatched. The CDR3 DNA follows: TGCAGTGCTAGGATTCTAGCGGGGTTGTTCTTC. Encoded protein: CSARILAGLFF.

CDR3 sequence (DNA): TGTGCCAGCAGTTGGACAGGGGTTGGCTACACCTTC. It yields the protein CASSWTGVGYTF. The rearrangement uses TRBV5-5 and TRBJ1-2; 9 bases fit TRBD1. Per the germline V gene, CDR1 is SGHKS and CDR2 is YYEKEE (reference sequence). The CDR3 extends over 12 amino acids. The J segment lost 7 bases and the V segment lost 5 bases, leaving 3 bases of the junction unmatched. The full variable domain, in which reference TRBV5-5 and TRBJ1-2 provide the parts outside the CDR3, is DAGVTQSPTHLIKTRGQQVTLRCSPISGHKSVSWYQQVLGQGPQFIFQYYEKEERGRGNFPDRFSARQFPNYSSELNVNALLLGDSALYLCASSWTGVGYTFGSGTRLTVV.

The V and J genes are TRBV6-1 and TRBJ2-7; no clear D. Trimming left V 5 bases short and J 3 bases short, with 11 bases between. The CDR3 sequence is 13 residues long. The V gene's germline CDR1 is MNHNS and CDR2 SASEGT. Written as DNA, the CDR3 is TGTGCCAGCAGTCGAATCTATGGCTACGAGCAGTACTTC. Translated, it gives CASSRIYGYEQYF.

This clone was counted between two and nine times. Other DNA sequences in the same sample also yield this CDR3. The chain employs TRBV28 and TRBJ2-7, with 7 nucleotides matching TRBD2. The germline gives CDR1 MDHEN, CDR2 SYDVKM. This CDR3 comprises 14 residues. With V trimmed by 6 bases and J by 0 bases, 5 bases remained unmatched. The CDR3 sequence is CASSLGGSSYEQYF. The CDR3 nucleotides read TGTGCCAGCAGCCTCGGGGGGAGCTCCTACGAGCAGTACTTC.

This clone has a handful of counts. The chain employs TRBV6-1 and TRBJ2-1; 13 positions match TRBD2. This CDR3 comprises 15 residues. With V trimmed by 7 bases and J by 4 bases, 4 bases remained unmatched. Germline V gene data show CDR1 as MNHNS and CDR2 as SASEGT. CDR3 sequence: CASTRTSGRYNEQFF. The DNA of the CDR3 is TGTGCCAGCACCCGGACTAGCGGGAGATACAATGAGCAGTTCTTC.